This T cell receptor beta chain is drawn from a study of blood T cells in healthy people across ages. Study-wide findings and caveats: Naive CD4+ cell counts and diversity both ran higher in long-lived than in aged donors.

The CDR3 totals 15 residues. The ends were cut back, 1 base at V and 4 bases at J, with 11 bases in the middle. Germline CDR1 is SGHDN and CDR2 is FVKESK. Through a sample-barcoded 5' primer and a J-beta primer mix, a second PCR was run for roughly 6 to 11 cycles. The template-switch adaptor was a 5' adaptor with 12 random nucleotides. It tagged each cDNA molecule. Each single sample gave us at least 3 million CDR3-containing paired-end reads. MiXCR, applied by TCRdb to the 5' RACE reads, yields one record per CDR3 protein. The sample lists under 1,000,000 distinct CDR3 sequences; under 40% were seen once. For this clonotype: Its antigen is unknown.

This sequence joins TRBV14 and TRBJ2-1, with D perhaps assigned TRBD1 or TRBD2 (6 bases each). The clonotype was recovered from a man between 18 and 35 years old in good health. Sequencing used blood. Here the CDR3 reads CASSQAGANYNEQFF. In nucleotides, the CDR3 is TGTGCCAGCAGCCAAGCGGGGGCGAATTACAATGAGCAGTTCTTC.